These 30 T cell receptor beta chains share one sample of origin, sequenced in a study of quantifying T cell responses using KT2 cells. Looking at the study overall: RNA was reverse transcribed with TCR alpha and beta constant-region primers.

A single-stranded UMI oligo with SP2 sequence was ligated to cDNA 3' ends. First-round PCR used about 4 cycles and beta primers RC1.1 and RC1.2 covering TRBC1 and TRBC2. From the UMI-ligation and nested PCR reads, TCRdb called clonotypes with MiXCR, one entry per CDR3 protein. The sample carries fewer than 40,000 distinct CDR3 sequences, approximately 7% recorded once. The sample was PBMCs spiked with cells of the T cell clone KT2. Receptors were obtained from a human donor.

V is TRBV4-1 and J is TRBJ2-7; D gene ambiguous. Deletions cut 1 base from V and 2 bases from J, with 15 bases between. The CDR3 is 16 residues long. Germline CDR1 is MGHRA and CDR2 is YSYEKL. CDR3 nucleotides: TGCGCCAGCAGCCAAGCGGTAATAGGCTCCACCTACGAGCAGTACTTC. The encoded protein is CASSQAVIGSTYEQYF.

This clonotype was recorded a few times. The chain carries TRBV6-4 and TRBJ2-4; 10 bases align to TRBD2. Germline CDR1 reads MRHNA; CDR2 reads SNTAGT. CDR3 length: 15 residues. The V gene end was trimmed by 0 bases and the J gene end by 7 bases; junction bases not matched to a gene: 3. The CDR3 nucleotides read TGTGCCAGCAGTGACTCCAGCGGGGGGGCGAACATTCAGTACTTC. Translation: CASSDSSGGANIQYF.

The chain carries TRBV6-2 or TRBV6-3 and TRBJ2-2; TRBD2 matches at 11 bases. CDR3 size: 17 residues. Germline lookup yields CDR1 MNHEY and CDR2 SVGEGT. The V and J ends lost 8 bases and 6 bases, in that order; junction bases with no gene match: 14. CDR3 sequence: CASGTILAGGPAGELFF. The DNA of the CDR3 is TGTGCCAGCGGAACGATCTTAGCGGGAGGGCCGGCCGGGGAGCTGTTTTTT.

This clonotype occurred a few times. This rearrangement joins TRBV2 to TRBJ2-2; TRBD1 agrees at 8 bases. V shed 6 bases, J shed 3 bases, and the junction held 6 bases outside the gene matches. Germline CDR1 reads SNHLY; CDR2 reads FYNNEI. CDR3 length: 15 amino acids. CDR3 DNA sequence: TGTGCCAGCAGCCCCGACAGGGGTCACACCGGGGAGCTGTTTTTT. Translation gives CASSPDRGHTGELFF.

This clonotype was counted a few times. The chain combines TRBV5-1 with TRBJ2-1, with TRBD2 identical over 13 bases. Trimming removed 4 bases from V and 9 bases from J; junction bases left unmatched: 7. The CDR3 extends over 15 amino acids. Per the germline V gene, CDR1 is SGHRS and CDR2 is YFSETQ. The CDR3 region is CASSDGLAGVGEQFF. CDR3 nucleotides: TGCGCCAGCAGCGATGGACTAGCGGGGGTAGGTGAGCAGTTCTTC.

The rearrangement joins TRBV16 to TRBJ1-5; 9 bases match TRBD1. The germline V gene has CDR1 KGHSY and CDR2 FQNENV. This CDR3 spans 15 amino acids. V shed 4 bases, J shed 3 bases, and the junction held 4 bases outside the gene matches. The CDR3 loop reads CASSPGQGYNQPQHF. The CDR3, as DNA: TGTGCCAGCAGCCCGGGACAGGGCTACAATCAGCCCCAGCATTTT. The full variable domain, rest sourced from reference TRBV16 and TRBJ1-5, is GEEVAQTPKHLVRGEGQKAKLYCAPIKGHSYVFWYQQVLKNEFKFLISFQNENVFDETGMPKERFSAKCLPNSPCSLEIQATKLEDSAVYFCASSPGQGYNQPQHFGDGTRLSIL.

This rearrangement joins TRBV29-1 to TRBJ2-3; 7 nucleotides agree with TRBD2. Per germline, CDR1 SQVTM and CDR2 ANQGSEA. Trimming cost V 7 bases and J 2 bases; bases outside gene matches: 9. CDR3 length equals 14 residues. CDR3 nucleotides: TGCAGCGATCTGACTAGCACAAACACAGATACGCAGTATTTT. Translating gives CSDLTSTNTDTQYF.

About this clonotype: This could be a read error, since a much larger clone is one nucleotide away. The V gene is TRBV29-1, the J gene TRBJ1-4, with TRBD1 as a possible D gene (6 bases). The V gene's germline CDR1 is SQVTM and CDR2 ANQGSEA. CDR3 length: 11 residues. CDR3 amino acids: CGVNQGEKLFF. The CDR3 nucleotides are TGCGGCGTTAACCAGGGGGAAAAACTGTTTTTT.

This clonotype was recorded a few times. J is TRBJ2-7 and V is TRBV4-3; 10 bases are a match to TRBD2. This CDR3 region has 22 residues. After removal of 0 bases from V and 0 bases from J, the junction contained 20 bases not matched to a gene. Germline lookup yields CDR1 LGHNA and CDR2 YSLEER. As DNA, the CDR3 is TGCGCCAGCAGCCAAGATTATTTAAGGAGAGGACTAGCGGTGAACAGCTCCTACGAGCAGTACTTC. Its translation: CASSQDYLRRGLAVNSSYEQYF.

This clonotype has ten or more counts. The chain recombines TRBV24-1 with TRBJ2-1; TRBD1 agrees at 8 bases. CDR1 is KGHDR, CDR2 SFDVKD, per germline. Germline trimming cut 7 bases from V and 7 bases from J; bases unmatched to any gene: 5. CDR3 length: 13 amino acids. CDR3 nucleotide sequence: TGTGCCACCAGCGGACAGGGTATGAATGAGCAGTTCTTC. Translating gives CATSGQGMNEQFF.

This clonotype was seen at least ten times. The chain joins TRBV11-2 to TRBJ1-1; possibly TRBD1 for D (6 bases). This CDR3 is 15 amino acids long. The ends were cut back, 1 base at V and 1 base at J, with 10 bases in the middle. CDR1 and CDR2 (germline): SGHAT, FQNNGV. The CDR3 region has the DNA TGTGCCAGCAGCTTAGCGGGGGGCCCGAACACTGAAGCTTTCTTT. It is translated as CASSLAGGPNTEAFF.

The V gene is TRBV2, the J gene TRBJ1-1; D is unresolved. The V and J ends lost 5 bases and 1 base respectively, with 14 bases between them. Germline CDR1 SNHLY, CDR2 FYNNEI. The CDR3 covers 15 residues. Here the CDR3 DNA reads TGTGCCAGCAGTTCACAGATTCCGAGGAACACTGAAGCTTTCTTT. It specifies CASSSQIPRNTEAFF.

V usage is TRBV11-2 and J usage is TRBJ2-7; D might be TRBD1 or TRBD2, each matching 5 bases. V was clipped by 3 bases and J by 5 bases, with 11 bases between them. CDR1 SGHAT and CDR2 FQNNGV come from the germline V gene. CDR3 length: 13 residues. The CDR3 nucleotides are TGTGCCAGCAGCTTCGGGCAGGGAGACGAGCAGTACTTC. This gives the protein CASSFGQGDEQYF.

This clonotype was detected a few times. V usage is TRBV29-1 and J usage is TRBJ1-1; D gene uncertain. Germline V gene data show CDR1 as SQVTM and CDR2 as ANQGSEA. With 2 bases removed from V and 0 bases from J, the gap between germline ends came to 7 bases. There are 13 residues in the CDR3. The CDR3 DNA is TGCAGCGTTGAACTCCGGATGAACACTGAAGCTTTCTTT. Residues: CSVELRMNTEAFF.

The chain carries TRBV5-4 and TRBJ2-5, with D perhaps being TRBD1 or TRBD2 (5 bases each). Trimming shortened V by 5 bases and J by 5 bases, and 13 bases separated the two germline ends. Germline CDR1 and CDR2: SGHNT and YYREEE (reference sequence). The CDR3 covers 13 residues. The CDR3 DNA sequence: TGTGCCAGCAGAAAGATCGGGGCGGAGACCCAGTACTTC. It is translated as CASRKIGAETQYF.

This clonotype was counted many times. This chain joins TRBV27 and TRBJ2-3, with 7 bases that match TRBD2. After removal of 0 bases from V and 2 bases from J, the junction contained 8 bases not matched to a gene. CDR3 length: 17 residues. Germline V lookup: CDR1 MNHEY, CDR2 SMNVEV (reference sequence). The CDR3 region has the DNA TGTGCCAGCAGTTTATCCCCCCCTAGCGGATACACAGATACGCAGTATTTT. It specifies CASSLSPPSGYTDTQYF.

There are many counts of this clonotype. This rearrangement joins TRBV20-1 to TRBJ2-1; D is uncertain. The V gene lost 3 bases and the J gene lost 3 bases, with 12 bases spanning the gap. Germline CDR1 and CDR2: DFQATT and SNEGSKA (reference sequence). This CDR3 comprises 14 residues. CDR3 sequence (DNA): TGCAGTGCTAGCAAGATCGGCCTCTACAATGAGCAGTTCTTC. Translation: CSASKIGLYNEQFF.

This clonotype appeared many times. The CDR3 DNA reads as TGTGCCAGTAGTAGGGACAGGGAGAACAATGAGCAGTTCTTC. Translating it yields CASSRDRENNEQFF. The V gene is TRBV19, the J gene TRBJ2-1; 9 bases align to TRBD1. With V trimmed by 4 bases and J by 5 bases, 3 bases remained unmatched. The CDR3 loop spans 14 amino acids. Looked up from germline, CDR1 is LNHDA and CDR2 is SQIVND (reference sequence).

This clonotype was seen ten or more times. CDR3 DNA sequence: TGTGCCTGGATAAGACCACCTGTTTCGACCCAGTACTTC. As protein: CAWIRPPVSTQYF. The chain links TRBV30 to TRBJ2-5; the D is unclear. There are 13 residues in the CDR3. Germline V gene lookup returns CDR1 GTSNPN and CDR2 SVGIG (reference sequence). The V end was cut by 4 bases, the J end by 7 bases, with 16 bases between.

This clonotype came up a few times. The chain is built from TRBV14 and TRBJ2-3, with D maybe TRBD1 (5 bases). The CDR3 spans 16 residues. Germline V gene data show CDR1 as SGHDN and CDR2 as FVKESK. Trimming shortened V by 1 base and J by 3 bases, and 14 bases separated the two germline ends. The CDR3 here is CASSQVSGIATDTQYF. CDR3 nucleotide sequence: TGTGCCAGCAGCCAAGTTTCAGGGATCGCGACAGATACGCAGTATTTT.

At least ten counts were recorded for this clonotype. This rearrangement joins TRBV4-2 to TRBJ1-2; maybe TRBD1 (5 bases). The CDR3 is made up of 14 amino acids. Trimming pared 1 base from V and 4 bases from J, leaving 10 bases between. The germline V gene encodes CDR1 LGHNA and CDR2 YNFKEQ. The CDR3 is CASSQVDRAYGYTF. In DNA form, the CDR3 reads TGTGCCAGCAGCCAAGTCGACAGAGCCTATGGCTACACCTTC.

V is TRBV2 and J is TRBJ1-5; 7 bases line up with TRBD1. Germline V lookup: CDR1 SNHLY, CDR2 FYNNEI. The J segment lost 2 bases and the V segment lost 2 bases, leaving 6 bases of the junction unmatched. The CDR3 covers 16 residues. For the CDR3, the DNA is TGTGCCAGCAGTGAAAGGAGGGGGCGGGGCAATCAGCCCCAGCATTTT. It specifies CASSERRGRGNQPQHF.

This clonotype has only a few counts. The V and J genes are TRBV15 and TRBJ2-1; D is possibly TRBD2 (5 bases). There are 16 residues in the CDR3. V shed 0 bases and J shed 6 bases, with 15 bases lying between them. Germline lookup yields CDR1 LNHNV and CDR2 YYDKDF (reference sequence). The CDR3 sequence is CATSREWASRSNEQFF. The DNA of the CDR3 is TGTGCCACCAGCAGAGAATGGGCTAGCAGATCCAATGAGCAGTTCTTC.

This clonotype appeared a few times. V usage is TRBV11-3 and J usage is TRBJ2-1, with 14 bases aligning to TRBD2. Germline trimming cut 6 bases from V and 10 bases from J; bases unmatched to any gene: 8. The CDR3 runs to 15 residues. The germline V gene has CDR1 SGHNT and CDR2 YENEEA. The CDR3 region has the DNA TGTGCCAGCAGTCAGGGGACTAGCGGGAGTGAAGAGCAGTTCTTC. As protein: CASSQGTSGSEEQFF.

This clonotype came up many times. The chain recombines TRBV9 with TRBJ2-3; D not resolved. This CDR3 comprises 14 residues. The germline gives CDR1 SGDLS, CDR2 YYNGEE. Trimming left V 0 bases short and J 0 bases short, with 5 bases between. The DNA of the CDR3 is TGTGCCAGCAGCGTAGCTGCTAGCACAGATACGCAGTATTTT. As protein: CASSVAASTDTQYF.

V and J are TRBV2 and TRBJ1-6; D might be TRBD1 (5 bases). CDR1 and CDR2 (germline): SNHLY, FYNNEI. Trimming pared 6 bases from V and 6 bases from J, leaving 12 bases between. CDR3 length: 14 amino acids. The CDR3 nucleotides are TGTGCCAGCAGGGAGACAGTCTTTAATTCACCCCTCCACTTT. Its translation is CASRETVFNSPLHF.

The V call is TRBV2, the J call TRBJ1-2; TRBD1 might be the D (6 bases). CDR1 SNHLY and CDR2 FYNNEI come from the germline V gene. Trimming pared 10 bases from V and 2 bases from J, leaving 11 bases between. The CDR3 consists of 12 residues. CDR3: CAKGTTNYGYTF. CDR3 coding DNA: TGTGCCAAGGGGACAACCAACTATGGCTACACCTTC.

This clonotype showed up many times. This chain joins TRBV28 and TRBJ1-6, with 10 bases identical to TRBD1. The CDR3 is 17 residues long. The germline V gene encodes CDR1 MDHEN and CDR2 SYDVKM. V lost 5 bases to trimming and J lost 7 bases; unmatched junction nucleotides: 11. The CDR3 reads CASSIPRTGGVNSPLHF. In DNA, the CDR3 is TGTGCCAGCAGTATCCCTCGGACAGGGGGAGTCAATTCACCCCTCCACTTT.

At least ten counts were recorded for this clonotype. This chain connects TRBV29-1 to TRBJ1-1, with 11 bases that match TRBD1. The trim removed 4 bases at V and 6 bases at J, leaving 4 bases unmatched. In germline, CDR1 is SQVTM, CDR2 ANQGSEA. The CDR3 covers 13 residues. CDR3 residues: CSVGRDRGSEAFF. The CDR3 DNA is TGCAGCGTTGGGAGGGACAGGGGGTCTGAAGCTTTCTTT.

The CDR3 here is CATPCSPRNEQFF. The CDR3 DNA reads as TGTGCCACCCCTTGCTCCCCTCGCAATGAGCAGTTCTTC. The rearrangement joins TRBV24-1 to TRBJ2-1; D not certain. CDR1 is KGHDR and CDR2 is SFDVKD in the germline V gene. V lost 9 bases, J lost 6 bases, and 14 bases lay in between. The CDR3 has 13 amino acids.